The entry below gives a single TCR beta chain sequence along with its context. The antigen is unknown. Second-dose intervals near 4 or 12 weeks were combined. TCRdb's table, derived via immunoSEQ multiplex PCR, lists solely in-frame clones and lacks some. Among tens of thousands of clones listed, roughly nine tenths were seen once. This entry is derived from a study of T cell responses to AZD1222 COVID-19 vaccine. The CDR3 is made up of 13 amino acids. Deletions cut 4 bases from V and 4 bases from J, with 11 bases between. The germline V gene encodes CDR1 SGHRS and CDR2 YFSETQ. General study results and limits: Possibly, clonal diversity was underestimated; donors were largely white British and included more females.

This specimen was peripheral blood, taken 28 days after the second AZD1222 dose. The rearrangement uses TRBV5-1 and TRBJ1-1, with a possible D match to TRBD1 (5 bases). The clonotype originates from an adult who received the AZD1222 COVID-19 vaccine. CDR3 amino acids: CASSLSTGTEAFF. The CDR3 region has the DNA TGCGCCAGCAGCCTAAGTACAGGCACTGAAGCTTTCTTT.